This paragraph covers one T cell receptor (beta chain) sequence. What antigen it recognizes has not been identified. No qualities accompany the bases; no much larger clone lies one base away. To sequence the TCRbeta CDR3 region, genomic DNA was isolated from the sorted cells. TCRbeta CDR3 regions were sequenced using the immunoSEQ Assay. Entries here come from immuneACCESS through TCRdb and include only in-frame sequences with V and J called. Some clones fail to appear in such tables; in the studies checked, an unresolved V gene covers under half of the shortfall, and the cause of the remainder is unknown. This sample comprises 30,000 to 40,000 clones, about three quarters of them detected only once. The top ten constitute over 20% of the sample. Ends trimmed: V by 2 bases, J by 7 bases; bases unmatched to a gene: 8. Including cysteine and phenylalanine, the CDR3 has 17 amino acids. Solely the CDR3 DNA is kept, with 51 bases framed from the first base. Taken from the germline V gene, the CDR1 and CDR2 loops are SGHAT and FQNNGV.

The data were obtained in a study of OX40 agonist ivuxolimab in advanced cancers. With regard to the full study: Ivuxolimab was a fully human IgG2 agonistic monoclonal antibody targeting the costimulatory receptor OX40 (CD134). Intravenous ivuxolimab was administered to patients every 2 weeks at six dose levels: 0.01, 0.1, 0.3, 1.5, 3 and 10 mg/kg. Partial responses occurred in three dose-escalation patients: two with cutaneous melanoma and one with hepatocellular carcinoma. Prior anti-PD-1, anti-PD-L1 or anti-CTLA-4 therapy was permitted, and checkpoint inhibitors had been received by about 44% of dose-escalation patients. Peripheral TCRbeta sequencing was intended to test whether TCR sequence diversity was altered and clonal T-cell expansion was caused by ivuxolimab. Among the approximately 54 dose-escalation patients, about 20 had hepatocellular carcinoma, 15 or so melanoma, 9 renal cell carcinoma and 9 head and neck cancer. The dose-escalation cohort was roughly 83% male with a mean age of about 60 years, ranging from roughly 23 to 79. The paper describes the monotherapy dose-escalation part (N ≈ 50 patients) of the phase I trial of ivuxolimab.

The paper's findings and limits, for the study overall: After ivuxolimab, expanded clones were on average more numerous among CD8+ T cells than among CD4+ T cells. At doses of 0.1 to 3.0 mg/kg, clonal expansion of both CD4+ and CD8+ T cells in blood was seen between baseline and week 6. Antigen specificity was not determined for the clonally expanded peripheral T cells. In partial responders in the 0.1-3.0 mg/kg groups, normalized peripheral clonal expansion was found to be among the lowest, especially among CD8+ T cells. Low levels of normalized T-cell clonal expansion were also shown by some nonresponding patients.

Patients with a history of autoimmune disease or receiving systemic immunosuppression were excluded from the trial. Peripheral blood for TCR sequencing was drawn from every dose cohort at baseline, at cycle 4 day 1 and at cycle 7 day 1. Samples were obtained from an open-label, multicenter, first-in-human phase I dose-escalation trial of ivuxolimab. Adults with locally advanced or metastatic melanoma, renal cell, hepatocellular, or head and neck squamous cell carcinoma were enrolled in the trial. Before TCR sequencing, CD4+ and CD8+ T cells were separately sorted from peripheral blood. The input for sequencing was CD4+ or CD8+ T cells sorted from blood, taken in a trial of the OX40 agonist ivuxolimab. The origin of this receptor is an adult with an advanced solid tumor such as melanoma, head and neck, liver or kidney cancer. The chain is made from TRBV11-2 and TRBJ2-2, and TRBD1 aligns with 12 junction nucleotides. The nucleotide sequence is TGTGCCAGCAGCTTATTTCCGGGACAGGGGGCAGGCGGGGAGCTGTTTTTT. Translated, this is CASSLFPGQGAGGELFF.